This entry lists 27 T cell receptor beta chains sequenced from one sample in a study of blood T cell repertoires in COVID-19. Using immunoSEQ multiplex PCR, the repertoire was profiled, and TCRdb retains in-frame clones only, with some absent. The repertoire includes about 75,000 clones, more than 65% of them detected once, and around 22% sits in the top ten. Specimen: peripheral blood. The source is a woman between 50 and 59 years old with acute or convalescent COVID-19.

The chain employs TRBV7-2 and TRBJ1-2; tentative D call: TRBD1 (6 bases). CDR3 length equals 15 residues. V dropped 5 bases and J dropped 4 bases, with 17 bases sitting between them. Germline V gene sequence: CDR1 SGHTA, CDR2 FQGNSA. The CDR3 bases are TGTGCCAGCAGCCCCAGGGGATCCCTTCCCTATGGCTACACCTTC. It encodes CASSPRGSLPYGYTF.

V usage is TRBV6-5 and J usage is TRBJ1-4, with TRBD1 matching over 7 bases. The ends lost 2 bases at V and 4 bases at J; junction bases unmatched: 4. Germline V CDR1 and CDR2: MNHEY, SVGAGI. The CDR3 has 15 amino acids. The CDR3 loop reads CASSYGQALNEKLFF. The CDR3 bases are TGTGCCAGCAGTTACGGACAGGCCCTTAATGAAAAACTGTTTTTT.

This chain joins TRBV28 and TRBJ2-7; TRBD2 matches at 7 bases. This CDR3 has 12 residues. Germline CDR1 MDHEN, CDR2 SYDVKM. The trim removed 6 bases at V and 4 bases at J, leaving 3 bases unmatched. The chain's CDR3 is CASRGGSYEQYF. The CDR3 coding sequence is TGTGCCAGCAGGGGCGGGAGTTACGAGCAGTACTTC.

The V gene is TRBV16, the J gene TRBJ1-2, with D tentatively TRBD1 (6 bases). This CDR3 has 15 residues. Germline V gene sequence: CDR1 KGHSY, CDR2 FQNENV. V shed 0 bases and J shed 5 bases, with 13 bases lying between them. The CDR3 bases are TGTGCCAGCAGCCAATCGAGGAGACAGGCGTATGGCTACACCTTC. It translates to CASSQSRRQAYGYTF.

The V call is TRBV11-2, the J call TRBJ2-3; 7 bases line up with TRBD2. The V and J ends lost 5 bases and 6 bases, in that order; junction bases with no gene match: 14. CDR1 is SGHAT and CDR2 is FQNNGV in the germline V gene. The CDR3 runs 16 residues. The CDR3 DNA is TGTGCCAGCAGCCCCGGGGGGTTCTTCATATCCGATACGCAGTATTTT. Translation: CASSPGGFFISDTQYF.

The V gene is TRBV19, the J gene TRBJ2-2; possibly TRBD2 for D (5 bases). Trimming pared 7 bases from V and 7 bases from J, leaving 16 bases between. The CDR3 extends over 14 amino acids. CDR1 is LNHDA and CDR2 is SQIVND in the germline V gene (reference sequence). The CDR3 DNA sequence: TGTGCCAGTAATGACCTAGCCGAAGGCGGGGAGCTGTTTTTT. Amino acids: CASNDLAEGGELFF.

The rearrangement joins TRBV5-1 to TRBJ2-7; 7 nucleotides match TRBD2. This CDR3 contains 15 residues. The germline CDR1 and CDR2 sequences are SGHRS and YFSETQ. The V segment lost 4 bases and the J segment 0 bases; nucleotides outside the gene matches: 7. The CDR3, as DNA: TGCGCCAGCAGCGTGAGCGGGGCAAGCTCCTACGAGCAGTACTTC. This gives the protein CASSVSGASSYEQYF. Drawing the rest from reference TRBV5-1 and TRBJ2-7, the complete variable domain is KAGVTQTPRYLIKTRGQQVTLSCSPISGHRSVSWYQQTPGQGLQFLFEYFSETQRNKGNFPGRFSGRQFSNSRSEMNVSTLELGDSALYLCASSVSGASSYEQYFGPGTRLTVT.

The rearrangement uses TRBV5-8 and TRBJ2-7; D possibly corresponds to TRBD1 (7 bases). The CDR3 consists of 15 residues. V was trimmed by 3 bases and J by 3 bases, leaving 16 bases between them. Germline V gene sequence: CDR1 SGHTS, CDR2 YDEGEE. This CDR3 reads CASSYTEGALYEQYF. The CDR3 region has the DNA TGTGCCAGCAGCTACACGGAGGGGGCCCTCTACGAGCAGTACTTC.

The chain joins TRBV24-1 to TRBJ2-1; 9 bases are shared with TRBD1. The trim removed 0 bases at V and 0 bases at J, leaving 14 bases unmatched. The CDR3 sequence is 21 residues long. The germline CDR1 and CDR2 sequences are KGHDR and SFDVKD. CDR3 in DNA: TGTGCCACCAGTGATTTGAAGGGGGGACAGGGTAACCAACGCTCCTACAATGAGCAGTTCTTC. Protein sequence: CATSDLKGGQGNQRSYNEQFF.

The CDR3 region has the DNA TGTGCCAGTAATACCCGGATCCGGGAGAGGGGGCGGGTTGGGGCCAACGTCCTGACTTTC. It yields the protein CASNTRIRERGRVGANVLTF. The rearrangement joins TRBV19 to TRBJ2-6; D possibly corresponds to TRBD1 (7 bases). Germline values: CDR1 LNHDA, CDR2 SQIVND (reference sequence). The CDR3 contains 20 residues. The ends were cut back, 7 bases at V and 3 bases at J, with 28 bases in the middle.

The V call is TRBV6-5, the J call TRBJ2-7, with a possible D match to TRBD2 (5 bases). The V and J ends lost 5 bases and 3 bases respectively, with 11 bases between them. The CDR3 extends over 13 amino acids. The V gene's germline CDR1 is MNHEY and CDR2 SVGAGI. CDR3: CASSTGILYEQYF. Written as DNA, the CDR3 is TGTGCCAGCAGTACCGGGATCCTCTACGAGCAGTACTTC.

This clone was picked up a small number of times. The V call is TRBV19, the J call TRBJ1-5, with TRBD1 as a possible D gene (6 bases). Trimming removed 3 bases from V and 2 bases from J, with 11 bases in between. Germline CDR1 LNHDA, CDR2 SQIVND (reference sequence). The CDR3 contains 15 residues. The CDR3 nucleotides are TGTGCCAGTAGTATCAGGGGTCTAGGCAATCAGCCCCAGCATTTT. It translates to CASSIRGLGNQPQHF.

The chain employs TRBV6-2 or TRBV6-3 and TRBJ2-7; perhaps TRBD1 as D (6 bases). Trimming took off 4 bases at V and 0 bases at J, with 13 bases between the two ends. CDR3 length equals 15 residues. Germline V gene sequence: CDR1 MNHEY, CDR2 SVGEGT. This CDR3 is CASSWGTTDSYEQYF. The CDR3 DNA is TGTGCCAGCAGTTGGGGGACAACCGACTCCTACGAGCAGTACTTC.

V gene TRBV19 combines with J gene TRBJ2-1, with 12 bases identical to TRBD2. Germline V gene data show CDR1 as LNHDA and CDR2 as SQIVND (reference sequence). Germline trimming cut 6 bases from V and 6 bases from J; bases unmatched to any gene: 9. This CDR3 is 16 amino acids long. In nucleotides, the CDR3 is TGTGCCAGTAGCATAATAAGACTAGCGGGGGTCAATGAGCAGTTCTTC. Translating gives CASSIIRLAGVNEQFF.

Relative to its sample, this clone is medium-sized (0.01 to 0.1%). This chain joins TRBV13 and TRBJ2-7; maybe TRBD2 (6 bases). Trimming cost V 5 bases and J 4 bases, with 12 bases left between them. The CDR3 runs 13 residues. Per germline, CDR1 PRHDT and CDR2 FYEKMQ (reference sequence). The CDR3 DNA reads TGTGCCAGCAGCCTGCCTGGGGGGTACGAGCAGTACTTC. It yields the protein CASSLPGGYEQYF.

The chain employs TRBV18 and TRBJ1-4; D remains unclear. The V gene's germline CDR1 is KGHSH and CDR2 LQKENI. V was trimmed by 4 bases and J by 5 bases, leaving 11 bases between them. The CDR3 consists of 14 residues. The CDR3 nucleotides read TGTGCCAGCTCACGGGCTGGACTAAATGAAAAACTGTTTTTT. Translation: CASSRAGLNEKLFF.

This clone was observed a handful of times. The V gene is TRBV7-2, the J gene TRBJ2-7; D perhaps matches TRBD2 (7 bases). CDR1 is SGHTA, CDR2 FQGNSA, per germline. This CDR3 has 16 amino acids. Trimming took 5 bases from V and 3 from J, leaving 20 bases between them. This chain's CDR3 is CASSLHGGGANYEQYF. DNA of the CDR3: TGTGCCAGCAGCCTCCACGGAGGGGGGGCCAACTACGAGCAGTACTTC. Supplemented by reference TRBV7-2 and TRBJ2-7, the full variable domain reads GAGVSQSPSNKVTEKGKDVELRCDPISGHTALYWYRQSLGQGLEFLIYFQGNSAPDKSGLPSDRFSAERTGGSVSTLTIQRTQQEDSAVYLCASSLHGGGANYEQYFGPGTRLTVT.

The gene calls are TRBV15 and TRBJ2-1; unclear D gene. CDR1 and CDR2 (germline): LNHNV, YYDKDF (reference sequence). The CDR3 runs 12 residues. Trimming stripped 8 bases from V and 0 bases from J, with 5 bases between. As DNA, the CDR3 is TGTGCCACCTCCCGCTCCTACAATGAGCAGTTCTTC. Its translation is CATSRSYNEQFF.

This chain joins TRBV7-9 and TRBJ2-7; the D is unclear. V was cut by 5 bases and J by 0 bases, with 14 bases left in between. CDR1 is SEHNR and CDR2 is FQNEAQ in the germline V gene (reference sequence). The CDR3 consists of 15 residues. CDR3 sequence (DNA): TGTGCCAGCAGCAACACAGATTTTTACTCCTACGAGCAGTACTTC. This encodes CASSNTDFYSYEQYF.

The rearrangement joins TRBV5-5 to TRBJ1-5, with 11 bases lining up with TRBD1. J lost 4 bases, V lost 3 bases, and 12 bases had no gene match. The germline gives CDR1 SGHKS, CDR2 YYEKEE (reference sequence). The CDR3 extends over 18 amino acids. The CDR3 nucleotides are TGTGCCAGCAGCTCAACCGGGACAGGGGGGGTGTCAAATCAGCCCCAGCATTTT. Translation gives CASSSTGTGGVSNQPQHF.

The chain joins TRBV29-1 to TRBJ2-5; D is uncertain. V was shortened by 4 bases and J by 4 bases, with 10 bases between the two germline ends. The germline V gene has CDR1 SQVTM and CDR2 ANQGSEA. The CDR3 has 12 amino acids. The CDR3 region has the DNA TGCAGCGTTGTTGCGGTAGGAGAGACCCAGTACTTC. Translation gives CSVVAVGETQYF.

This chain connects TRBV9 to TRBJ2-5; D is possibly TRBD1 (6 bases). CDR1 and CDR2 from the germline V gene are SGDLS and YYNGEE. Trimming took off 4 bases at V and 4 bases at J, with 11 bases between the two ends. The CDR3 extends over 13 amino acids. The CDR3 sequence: CASSRTGRETQYF. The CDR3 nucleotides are TGTGCCAGCAGCCGCACAGGGAGAGAGACCCAGTACTTC.

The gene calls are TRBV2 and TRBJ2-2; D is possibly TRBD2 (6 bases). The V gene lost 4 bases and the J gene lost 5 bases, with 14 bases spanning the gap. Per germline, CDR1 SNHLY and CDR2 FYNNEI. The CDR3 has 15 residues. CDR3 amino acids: CASSVGGRLTGELFF. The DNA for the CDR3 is TGTGCCAGCAGTGTAGGTGGGAGGCTTACCGGGGAGCTGTTTTTT.

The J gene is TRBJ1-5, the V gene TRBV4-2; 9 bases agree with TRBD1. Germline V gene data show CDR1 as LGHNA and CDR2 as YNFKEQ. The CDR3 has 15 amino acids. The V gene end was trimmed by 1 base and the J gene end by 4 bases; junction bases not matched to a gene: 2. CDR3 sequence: CASSQVGTGNQPQHF. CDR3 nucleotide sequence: TGTGCCAGCAGCCAAGTGGGGACAGGGAATCAGCCCCAGCATTTT.

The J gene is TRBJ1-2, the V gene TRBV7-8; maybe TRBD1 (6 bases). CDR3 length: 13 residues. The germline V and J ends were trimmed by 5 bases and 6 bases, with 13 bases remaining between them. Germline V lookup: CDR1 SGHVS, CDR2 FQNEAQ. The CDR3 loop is CASSLLRQDGYTF. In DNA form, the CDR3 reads TGTGCCAGCAGCCTCCTCAGACAGGATGGCTACACCTTC.

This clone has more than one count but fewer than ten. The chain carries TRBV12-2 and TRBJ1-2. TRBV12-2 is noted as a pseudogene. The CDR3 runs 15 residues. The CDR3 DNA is TGTGCAAGTCCCTTAGCTGGGGAAGGGAGGGATGGCTACACCTTC. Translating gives CASPLAGEGRDGYTF.

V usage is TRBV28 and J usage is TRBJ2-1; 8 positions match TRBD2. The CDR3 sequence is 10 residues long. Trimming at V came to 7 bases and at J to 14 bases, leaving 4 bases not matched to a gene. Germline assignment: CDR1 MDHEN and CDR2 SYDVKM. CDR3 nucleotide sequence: TGTGCCAGCATTGGGACTAGGGAGTTCTTC. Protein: CASIGTREFF.